This TCR beta chain appears in the sequencing data of a study of T-cell reconstitution after alpha-beta-depleted transplantation in children. Regarding the study as a whole: Some patients' high day-60 TCRbeta diversity was attributed to recipient cells surviving conditioning. At the one-year point after transplant, T-cell counts and TCRbeta diversity were found to come mostly from T cells that had been newly produced. At around two months after transplant, the alpha-beta T cells were reportedly derived from several hundred expanded clones that came from non-depleted graft cells.

Construction of the TCRbeta library involved unique molecular identifiers. TCRdb used MiXCR to reprocess the PCR reads, holding one entry per CDR3 protein. Seen here are 780,000 or so distinct CDR3 sequences, 16% observed once, and the top ten hold 5%. The CDR3 is 15 amino acids. CDR1 is SEHNR and CDR2 is FQNEAQ in the germline V gene (reference sequence). V was pared by 5 bases and J by 2 bases, with 7 bases of the junction left unmatched. This clonotype was seen more than once but under ten times. Its antigen remains unidentified. This receptor was obtained from a male patient under 18 who had a stem cell transplant for acute lymphoblastic leukemia, so the T cells may come from the graft donor. Specimen: PBMCs, mostly from graft donor cells, collected 360 days after TCRalphabeta/CD19-depleted stem cell transplant. The rearrangement uses TRBV7-9 and TRBJ2-7; 9 positions match TRBD1. The CDR3 loop reads CASSAGQGMAYEQYF. CDR3 DNA sequence: TGTGCCAGCAGCGCGGGACAGGGAATGGCCTACGAGCAGTACTTC.